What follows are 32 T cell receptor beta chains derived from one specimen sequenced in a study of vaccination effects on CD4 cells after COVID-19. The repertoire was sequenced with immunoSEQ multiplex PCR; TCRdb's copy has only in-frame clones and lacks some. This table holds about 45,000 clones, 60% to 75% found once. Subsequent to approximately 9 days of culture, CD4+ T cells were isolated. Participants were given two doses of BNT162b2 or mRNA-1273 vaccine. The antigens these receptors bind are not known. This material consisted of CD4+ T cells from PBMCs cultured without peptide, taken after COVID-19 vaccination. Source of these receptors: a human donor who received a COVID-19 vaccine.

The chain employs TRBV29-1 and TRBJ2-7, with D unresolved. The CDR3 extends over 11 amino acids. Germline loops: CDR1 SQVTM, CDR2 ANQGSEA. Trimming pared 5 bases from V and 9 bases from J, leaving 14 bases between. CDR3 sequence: CSVLTLGWQYF. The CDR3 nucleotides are TGCAGCGTTCTGACACTGGGTTGGCAGTACTTC.

For the CDR3, the DNA is TGTGCCAGCGGGACATTTGAAGCTTTCTTT. Translated, it gives CASGTFEAFF. The chain employs TRBV3-1 (or the pseudogene TRBV3-2) and TRBJ1-1, with D perhaps matching TRBD1 (6 bases). Between the trimmed V and J ends, which lost 8 bases and 7 bases, there was a span of 8 bases. The germline V gene encodes CDR1 LGHDT and CDR2 YNNKEL (reference sequence). The CDR3 totals 10 residues.

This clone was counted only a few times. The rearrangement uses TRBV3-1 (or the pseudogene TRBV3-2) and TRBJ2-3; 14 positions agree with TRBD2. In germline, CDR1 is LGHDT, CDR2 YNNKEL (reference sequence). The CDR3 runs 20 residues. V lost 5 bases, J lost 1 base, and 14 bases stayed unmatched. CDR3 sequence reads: CASSSFGLAGGRAGTDTQYF. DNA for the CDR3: TGTGCCAGCAGCTCCTTTGGACTAGCGGGGGGTAGGGCTGGCACAGATACGCAGTATTTT.

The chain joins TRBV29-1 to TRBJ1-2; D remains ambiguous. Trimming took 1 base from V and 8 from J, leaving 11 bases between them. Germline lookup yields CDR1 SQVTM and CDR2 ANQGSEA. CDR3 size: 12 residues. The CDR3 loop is CSVEVWVDGYTF. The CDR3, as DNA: TGCAGCGTTGAAGTATGGGTGGACGGCTACACCTTC.

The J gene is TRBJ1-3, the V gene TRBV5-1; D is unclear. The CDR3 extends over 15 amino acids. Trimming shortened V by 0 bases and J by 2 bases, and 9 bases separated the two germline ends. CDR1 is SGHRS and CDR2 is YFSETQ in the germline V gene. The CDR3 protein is CASSLAGGPGNTIYF. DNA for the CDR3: TGCGCCAGCAGCTTGGCTGGCGGGCCTGGAAACACCATATATTTT.

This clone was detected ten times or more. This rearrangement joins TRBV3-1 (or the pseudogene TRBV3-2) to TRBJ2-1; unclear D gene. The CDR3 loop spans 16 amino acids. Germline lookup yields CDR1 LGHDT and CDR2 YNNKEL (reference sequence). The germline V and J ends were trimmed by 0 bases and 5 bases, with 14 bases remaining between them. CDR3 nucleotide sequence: TGTGCCAGCAGCCAAGATATCCCTAGAGCCCACAATGAGCAGTTCTTC. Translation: CASSQDIPRAHNEQFF.

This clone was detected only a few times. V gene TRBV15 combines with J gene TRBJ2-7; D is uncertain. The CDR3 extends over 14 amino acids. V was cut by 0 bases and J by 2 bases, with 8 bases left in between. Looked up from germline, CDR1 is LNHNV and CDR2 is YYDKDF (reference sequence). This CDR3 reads CATSRDGLAYEQYF. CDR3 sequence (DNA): TGTGCCACCAGCAGAGACGGGCTAGCCTACGAGCAGTACTTC.

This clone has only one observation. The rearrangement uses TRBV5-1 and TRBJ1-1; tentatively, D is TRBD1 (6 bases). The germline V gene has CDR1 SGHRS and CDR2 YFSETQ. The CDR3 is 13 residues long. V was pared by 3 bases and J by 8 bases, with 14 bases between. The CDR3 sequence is CASSSGAGPEAFF. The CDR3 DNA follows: TGCGCCAGCAGCTCGGGGGCAGGTCCGGAAGCTTTCTTT.

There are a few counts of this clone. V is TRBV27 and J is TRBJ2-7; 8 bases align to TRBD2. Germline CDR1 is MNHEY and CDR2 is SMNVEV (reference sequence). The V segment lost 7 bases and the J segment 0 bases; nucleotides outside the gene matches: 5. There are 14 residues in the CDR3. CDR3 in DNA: TGTGCCAGCAAGCGCGGGGGGAGCTCCTACGAGCAGTACTTC. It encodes CASKRGGSSYEQYF.

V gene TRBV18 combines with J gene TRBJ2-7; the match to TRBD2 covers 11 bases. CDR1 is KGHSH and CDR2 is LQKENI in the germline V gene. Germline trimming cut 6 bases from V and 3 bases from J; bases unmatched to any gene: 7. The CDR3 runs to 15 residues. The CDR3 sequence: CASSTTGTSGYEQYF. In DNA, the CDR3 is TGTGCCAGCTCGACTACCGGGACTAGCGGCTACGAGCAGTACTTC.

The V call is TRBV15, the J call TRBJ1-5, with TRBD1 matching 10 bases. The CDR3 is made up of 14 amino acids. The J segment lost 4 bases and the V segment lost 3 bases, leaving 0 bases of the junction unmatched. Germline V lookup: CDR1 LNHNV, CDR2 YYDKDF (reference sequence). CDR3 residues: CATSRGQGNQPQHF. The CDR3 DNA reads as TGTGCCACCAGCAGGGGACAGGGGAATCAGCCCCAGCATTTT.

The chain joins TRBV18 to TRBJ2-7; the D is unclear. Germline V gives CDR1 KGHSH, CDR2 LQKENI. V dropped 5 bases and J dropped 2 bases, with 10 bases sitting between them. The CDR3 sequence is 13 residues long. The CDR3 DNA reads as TGTGCCAGCTCAATCGACATCCCCTACGAGCAGTACTTC. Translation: CASSIDIPYEQYF. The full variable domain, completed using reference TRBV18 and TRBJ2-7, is NAGVMQNPRHLVRRRGQEARLRCSPMKGHSHVYWYRQLPEEGLKFMVYLQKENIIDESGMPKERFSAEFPKEGPSILRIQQVVRGDSAAYFCASSIDIPYEQYFGPGTRLTVT.

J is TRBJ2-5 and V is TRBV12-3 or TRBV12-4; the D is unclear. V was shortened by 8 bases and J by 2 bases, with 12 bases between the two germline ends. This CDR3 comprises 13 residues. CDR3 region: CASGDAAQETQYF. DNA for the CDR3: TGTGCCAGCGGCGATGCAGCACAAGAGACCCAGTACTTC.

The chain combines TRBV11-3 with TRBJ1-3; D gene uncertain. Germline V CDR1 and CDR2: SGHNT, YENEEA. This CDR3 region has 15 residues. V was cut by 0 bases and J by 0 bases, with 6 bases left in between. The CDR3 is CASSLDGHSGNTIYF. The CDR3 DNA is TGTGCCAGCAGCTTAGACGGTCACTCTGGAAACACCATATATTTT.

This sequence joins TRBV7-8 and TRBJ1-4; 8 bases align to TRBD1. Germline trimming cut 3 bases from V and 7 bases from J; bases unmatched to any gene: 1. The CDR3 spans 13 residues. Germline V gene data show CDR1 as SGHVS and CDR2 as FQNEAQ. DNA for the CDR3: TGTGCCAGCAGCTTCGGACAGGGTGAAAAACTGTTTTTT. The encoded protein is CASSFGQGEKLFF. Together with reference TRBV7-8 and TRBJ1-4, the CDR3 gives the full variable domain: GAGVSQSPRYKVAKRGQDVALRCDPISGHVSLFWYQQALGQGPEFLTYFQNEAQLDKSGLPSDRFFAERPEGSVSTLKIQRTQQEDSAVYLCASSFGQGEKLFFGSGTQLSVL.

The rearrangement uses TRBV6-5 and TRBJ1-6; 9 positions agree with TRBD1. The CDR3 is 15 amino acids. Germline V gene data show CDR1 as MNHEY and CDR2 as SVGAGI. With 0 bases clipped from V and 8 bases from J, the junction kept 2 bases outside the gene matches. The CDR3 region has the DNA TGTGCCAGCAGTTACTCCCGGGACAGGGATTCACCCCTCCACTTT. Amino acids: CASSYSRDRDSPLHF.

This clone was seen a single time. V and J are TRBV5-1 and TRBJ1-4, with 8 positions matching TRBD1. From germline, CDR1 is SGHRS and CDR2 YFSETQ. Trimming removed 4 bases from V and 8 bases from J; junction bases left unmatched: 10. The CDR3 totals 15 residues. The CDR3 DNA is TGCGCCAGCAGCCCTGAGGCAGGGGGCAAAGAAAAACTGTTTTTT. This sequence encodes CASSPEAGGKEKLFF. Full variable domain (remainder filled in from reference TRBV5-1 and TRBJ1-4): KAGVTQTPRYLIKTRGQQVTLSCSPISGHRSVSWYQQTPGQGLQFLFEYFSETQRNKGNFPGRFSGRQFSNSRSEMNVSTLELGDSALYLCASSPEAGGKEKLFFGSGTQLSVL.

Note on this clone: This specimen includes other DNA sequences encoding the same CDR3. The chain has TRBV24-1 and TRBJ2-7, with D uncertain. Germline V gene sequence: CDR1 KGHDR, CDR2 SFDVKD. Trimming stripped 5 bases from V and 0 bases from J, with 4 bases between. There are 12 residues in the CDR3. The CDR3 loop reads CATSGGSYEQYF. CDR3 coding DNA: TGTGCCACCAGTGGGGGCTCCTACGAGCAGTACTTC.

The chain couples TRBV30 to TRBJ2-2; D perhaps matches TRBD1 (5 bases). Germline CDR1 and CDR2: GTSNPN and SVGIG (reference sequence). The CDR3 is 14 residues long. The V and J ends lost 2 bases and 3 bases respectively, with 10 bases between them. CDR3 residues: CAWSLGAYTGELFF. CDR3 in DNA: TGTGCCTGGAGTTTAGGGGCTTACACCGGGGAGCTGTTTTTT.

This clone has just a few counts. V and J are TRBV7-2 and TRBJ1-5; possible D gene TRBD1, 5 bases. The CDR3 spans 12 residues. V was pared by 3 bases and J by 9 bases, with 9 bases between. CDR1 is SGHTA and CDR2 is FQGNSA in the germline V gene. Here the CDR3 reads CASSFPGAPQHF. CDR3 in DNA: TGTGCCAGCAGCTTCCCCGGGGCGCCCCAGCATTTT.

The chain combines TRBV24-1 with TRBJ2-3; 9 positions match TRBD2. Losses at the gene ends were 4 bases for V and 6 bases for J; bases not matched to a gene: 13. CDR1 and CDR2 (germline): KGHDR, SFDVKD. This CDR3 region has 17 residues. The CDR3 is CATSDPTLAGADDTQYF. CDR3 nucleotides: TGTGCCACCAGTGACCCTACCTTAGCGGGGGCCGACGATACGCAGTATTTT.

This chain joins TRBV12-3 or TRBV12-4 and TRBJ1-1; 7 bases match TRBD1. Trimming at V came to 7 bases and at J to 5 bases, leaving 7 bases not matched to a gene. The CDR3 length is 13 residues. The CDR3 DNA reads TGTGCCAGCAAACGACAGGGCGGAACTGAAGCTTTCTTT. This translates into CASKRQGGTEAFF.

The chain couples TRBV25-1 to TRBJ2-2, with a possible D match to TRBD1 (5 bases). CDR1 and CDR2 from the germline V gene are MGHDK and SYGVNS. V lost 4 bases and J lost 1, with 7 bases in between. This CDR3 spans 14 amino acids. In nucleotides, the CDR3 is TGTGCCAGCAGTGTAGGGGTGAACACCGGGGAGCTGTTTTTT. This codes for CASSVGVNTGELFF.

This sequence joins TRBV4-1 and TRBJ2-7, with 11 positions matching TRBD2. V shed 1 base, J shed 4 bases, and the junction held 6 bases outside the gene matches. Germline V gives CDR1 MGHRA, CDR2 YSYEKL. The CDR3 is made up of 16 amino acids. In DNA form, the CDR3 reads TGCGCCAGCAGCCAAGCACTAGCGGGGGATACTTACGAGCAGTACTTC. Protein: CASSQALAGDTYEQYF.

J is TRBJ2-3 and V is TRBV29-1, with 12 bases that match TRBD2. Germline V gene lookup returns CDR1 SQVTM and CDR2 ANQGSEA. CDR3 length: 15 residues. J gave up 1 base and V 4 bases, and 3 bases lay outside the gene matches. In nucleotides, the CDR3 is TGCAGCGTTGGACTAGCGGGAGCAGGCACAGATACGCAGTATTTT. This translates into CSVGLAGAGTDTQYF.

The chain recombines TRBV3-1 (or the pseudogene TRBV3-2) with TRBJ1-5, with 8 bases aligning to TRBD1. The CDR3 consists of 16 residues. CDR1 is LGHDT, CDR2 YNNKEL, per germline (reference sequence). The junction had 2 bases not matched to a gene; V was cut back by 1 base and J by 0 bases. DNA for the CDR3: TGTGCCAGCAGCCAAGGGACAGGGCTTAGCAATCAGCCCCAGCATTTT. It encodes CASSQGTGLSNQPQHF.

CDR3 in amino acids: CASIITLGLNQPQHF. CDR3 bases: TGTGCCAGCATCATTACGTTGGGACTCAATCAGCCCCAGCATTTT. The chain uses TRBV6-5 and TRBJ1-5; D may be TRBD1 (5 bases). From germline, CDR1 is MNHEY and CDR2 SVGAGI. V was clipped by 7 bases and J by 3 bases, with 16 bases between them. This CDR3 spans 15 amino acids.

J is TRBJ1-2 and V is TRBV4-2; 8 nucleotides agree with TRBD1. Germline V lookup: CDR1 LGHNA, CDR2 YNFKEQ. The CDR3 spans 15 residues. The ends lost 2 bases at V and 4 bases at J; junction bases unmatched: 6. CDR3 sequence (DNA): TGTGCCAGCAGCCAACCGGACAGGGCAAGCTATGGCTACACCTTC. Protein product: CASSQPDRASYGYTF.

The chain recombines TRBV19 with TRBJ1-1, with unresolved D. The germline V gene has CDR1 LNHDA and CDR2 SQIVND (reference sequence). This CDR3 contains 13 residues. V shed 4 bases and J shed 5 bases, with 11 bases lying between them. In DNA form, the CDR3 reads TGTGCCAGTAGTAGGCCGGAATCGACTGAAGCTTTCTTT. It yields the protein CASSRPESTEAFF.

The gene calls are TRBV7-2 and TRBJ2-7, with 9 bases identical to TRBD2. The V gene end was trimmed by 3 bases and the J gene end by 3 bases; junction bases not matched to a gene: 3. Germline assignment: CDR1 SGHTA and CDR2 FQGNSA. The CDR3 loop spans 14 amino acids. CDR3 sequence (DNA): TGTGCCAGCAGCTTGGGACTAGCTTACTACGAGCAGTACTTC. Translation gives CASSLGLAYYEQYF.

The CDR3 DNA reads as TGTGCCAGCAGCGTAGGTAGATCCGGAAACACCATATATTTT. Its protein product is CASSVGRSGNTIYF. The chain couples TRBV9 to TRBJ1-3; D unclear. The CDR3 has 14 amino acids. V lost 0 bases to trimming and J lost 4 bases, with 8 bases between them. Germline V gene sequence: CDR1 SGDLS, CDR2 YYNGEE. Full variable domain (rest looked up from reference TRBV9 and TRBJ1-3): DSGVTQTPKHLITATGQRVTLRCSPRSGDLSVYWYQQSLDQGLQFLIQYYNGEERAKGNILERFSAQQFPDLHSELNLSSLELGDSALYFCASSVGRSGNTIYFGEGSWLTVV.

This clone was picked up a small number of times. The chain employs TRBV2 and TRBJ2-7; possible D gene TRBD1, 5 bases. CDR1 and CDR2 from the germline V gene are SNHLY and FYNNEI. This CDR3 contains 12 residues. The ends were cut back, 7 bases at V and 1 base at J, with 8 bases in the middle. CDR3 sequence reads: CASKTESYEQYF. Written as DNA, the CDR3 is TGTGCCAGCAAGACAGAGTCCTACGAGCAGTACTTC.